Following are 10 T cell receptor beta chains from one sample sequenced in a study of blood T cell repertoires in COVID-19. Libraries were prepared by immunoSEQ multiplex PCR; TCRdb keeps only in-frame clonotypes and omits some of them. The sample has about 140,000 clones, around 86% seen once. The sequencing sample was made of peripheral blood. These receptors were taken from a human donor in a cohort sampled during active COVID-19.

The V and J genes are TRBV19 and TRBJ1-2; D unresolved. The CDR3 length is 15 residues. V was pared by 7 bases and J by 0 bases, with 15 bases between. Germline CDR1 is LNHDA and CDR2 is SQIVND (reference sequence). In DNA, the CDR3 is TGTGCCAGTACCAAAGACACGAAATCTAACTATGGCTACACCTTC. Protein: CASTKDTKSNYGYTF.

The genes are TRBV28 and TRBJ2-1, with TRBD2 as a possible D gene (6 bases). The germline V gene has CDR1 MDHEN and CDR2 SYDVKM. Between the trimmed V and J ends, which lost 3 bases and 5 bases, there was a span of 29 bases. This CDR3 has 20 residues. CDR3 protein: CASSLVLRDESGEMNNEQFF. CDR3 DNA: TGTGCCAGCAGTTTGGTTCTGCGGGATGAGTCGGGGGAGATGAACAATGAGCAGTTCTTC.

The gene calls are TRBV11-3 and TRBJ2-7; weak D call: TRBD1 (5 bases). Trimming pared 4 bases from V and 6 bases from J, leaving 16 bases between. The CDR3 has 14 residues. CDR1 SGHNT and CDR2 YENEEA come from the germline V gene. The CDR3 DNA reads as TGTGCCAGCAGCTCCGGACAAGCCCTCTCCGAGCAGTACTTC. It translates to CASSSGQALSEQYF. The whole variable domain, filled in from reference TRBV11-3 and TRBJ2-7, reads EAGVVQSPRYKIIEKKQPVAFWCNPISGHNTLYWYLQNLGQGPELLIRYENEEAVDDSQLPKDRFSAERLKGVDSTLKIQPAELGDSAVYLCASSSGQALSEQYFGPGTRLTVT.

The CDR3 sequence is CASGPGHRETQYF. The DNA for the CDR3 is TGCGCCAGCGGGCCGGGACATAGGGAGACCCAGTACTTC. The V gene is TRBV5-1, the J gene TRBJ2-5, with D possibly TRBD1 on 6 matching bases. With 7 bases removed from V and 5 bases from J, the gap between germline ends came to 15 bases. CDR3 size: 13 residues. The germline V gene has CDR1 SGHRS and CDR2 YFSETQ.

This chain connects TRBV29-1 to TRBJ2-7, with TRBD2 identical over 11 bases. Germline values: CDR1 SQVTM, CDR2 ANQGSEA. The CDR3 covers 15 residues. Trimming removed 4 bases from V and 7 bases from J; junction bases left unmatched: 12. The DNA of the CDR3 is TGCAGCGTTGTCTTAGCGGGAGGGTTCCCATGGGAGCAGTACTTC. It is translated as CSVVLAGGFPWEQYF.

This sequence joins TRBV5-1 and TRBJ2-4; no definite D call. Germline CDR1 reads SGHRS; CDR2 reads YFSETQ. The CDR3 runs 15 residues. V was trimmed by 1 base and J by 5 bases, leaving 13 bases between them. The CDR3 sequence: CASSLTSQSQNIQYF. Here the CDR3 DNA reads TGCGCCAGCAGCTTGACAAGTCAGTCACAAAACATTCAGTACTTC.

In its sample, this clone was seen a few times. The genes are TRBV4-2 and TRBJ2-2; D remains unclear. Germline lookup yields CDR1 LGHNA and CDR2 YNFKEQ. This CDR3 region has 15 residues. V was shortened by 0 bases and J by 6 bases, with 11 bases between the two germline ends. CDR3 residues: CASSQDLAVSGELFF. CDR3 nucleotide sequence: TGTGCCAGCAGCCAAGACTTAGCAGTTTCCGGGGAGCTGTTTTTT.

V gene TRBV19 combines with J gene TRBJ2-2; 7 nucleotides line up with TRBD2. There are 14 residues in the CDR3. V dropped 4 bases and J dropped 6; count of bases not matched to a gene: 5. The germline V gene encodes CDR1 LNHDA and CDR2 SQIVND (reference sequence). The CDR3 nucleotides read TGTGCCAGTAGTACCCGACTAGCTGCCGGGGAGCTGTTTTTT. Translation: CASSTRLAAGELFF.

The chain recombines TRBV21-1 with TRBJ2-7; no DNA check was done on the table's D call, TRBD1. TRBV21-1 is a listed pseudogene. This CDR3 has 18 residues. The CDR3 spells CASSCGTGNRIRSYEQYF. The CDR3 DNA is TGTGCCAGCAGTTGCGGTACAGGGAACCGTATTAGATCCTACGAGCAGTACTTC.

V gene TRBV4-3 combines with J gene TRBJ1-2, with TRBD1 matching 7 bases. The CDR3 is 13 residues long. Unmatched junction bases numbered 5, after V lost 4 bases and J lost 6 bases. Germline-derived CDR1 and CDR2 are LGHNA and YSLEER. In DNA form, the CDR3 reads TGCGCCAGCAGCCCGGACAGGTACCATGGCTACACCTTC. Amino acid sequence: CASSPDRYHGYTF.